The 9 T cell receptor beta chains given below trace back to one sample, sequenced in a study of shared clonotypes between healthy human individuals. Naive CD8 cells lacked CD45RO, underwent positive selection for CCR7 and left out terminally differentiated effector memory CD45RA+ cells. Profiling relied on immunoSEQ multiplex PCR, and the TCRdb table lists in-frame clones only, not all of them. The data contain about 680,000 clones, about 92% of them seen just once; the ten biggest clones take up nearly 25%. Material for sequencing was naive CD8+ T cells sorted from blood. Every receptor here comes from a man aged 25-45 years in good health.

The CDR3 bases are TGTGCCAGCAGCATAACAGGGGGCCGGGAGCTGTTTTTT. This sequence encodes CASSITGGRELFF. The chain recombines TRBV7-6 with TRBJ2-2; TRBD1 aligns across 9 bases. The length of the CDR3 is 13 residues. The V gene end was trimmed by 5 bases and the J gene end by 9 bases; junction bases not matched to a gene: 4. The V gene's germline CDR1 is SGHVS and CDR2 FNYEAQ.

This chain connects TRBV21-1 to TRBJ2-1; the table names TRBD2, a call not compared with the DNA. TRBV21-1 is recorded as a pseudogene. CDR3 size: 18 residues. CDR3 protein: CANQQLLRGLAGAIEQFF. The CDR3 bases are TGTGCCAACCAGCAGCTCCTTAGGGGACTAGCGGGAGCCATTGAGCAGTTCTTC.

The rearrangement links TRBV9 to TRBJ2-7; D is undetermined. The germline gives CDR1 SGDLS, CDR2 YYNGEE. This CDR3 comprises 12 residues. Trimming removed 3 bases at V and 5 bases at J, with 9 bases between. CDR3 residues: CASSATTHEQYF. The CDR3 DNA sequence: TGTGCCAGCAGCGCTACGACGCACGAGCAGTACTTC.

V is TRBV7-9 and J is TRBJ2-5; D remains unclear. Per germline, CDR1 SEHNR and CDR2 FQNEAQ (reference sequence). The CDR3 length is 14 residues. Trimming took off 5 bases at V and 5 bases at J, with 15 bases between the two ends. In DNA form, the CDR3 reads TGTGCCAGCAGCGGAACGGGTTTTAGGGAGACCCAGTACTTC. This encodes CASSGTGFRETQYF.

The rearrangement joins TRBV2 to TRBJ2-1, with 11 bases fitting TRBD2. The CDR3 has 14 residues. CDR1 SNHLY and CDR2 FYNNEI come from the germline V gene. The V segment lost 3 bases and the J segment 10 bases; nucleotides outside the gene matches: 5. CDR3 residues: CASSDTSGRNEQFF. The CDR3 DNA follows: TGTGCCAGCAGTGACACTAGCGGGAGAAACGAGCAGTTCTTC.

The rearrangement joins TRBV18 to TRBJ2-3; 7 bases are a match to TRBD1. The CDR3 has 16 residues. The ends lost 3 bases at V and 2 bases at J; junction bases unmatched: 8. From germline, CDR1 is KGHSH and CDR2 LQKENI. The CDR3 sequence: CASSPYTGAATDTQYF. CDR3 in DNA: TGTGCCAGCTCACCTTACACAGGGGCCGCCACAGATACGCAGTATTTT.

The chain couples TRBV5-6 to TRBJ2-4, with D unclear. Trimming took off 1 base at V and 0 bases at J, with 8 bases between the two ends. The V gene's germline CDR1 is SGHDT and CDR2 YYEEEE. The CDR3 has 15 amino acids. CDR3 in DNA: TGTGCCAGCAGCTTGCTACTTGCAGCCAAAAACATTCAGTACTTC. As protein: CASSLLLAAKNIQYF.

This rearrangement joins TRBV9 to TRBJ1-2; 8 bases fit TRBD1. The germline gives CDR1 SGDLS, CDR2 YYNGEE. CDR3 length: 17 amino acids. J was trimmed by 3 bases and V by 5 bases; bases with no gene match: 15. The chain's CDR3 is CASSANERTGLDYGYTF. The CDR3 nucleotides are TGTGCCAGCAGTGCTAACGAGAGGACAGGGCTAGACTATGGCTACACCTTC.

The rearrangement joins TRBV5-4 to TRBJ2-5; D tentatively reads TRBD1 or TRBD2 (7 bases each). Germline assignment: CDR1 SGHNT and CDR2 YYREEE (reference sequence). V dropped 0 bases and J dropped 4 bases, with 13 bases sitting between them. This CDR3 is built from 15 residues. The CDR3, as DNA: TGTGCCAGCAGCTTGGGTCCAGGGGGGGTAGAGACCCAGTACTTC. It encodes CASSLGPGGVETQYF.